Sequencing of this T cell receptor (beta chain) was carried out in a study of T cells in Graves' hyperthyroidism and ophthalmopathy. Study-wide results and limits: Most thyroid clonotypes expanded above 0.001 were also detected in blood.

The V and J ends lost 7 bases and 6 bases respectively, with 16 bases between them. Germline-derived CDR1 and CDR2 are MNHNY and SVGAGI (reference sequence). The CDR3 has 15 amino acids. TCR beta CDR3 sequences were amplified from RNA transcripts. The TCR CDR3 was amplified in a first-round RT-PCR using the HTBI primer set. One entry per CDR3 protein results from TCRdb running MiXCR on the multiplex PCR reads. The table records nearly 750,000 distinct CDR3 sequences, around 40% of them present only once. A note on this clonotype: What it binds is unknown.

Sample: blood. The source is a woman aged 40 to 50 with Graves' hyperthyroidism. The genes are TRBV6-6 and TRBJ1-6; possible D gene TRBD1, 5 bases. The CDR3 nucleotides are TGTGCCAGCACCTCCGAGGGACGGGGTAATTCACCCCTCCACTTT. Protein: CASTSEGRGNSPLHF.